At least ten counts were recorded for the clone carrying this T cell receptor (beta chain). Its antigen remains unidentified. The data derive from a study of T cells in Graves' hyperthyroidism and ophthalmopathy. Study outcomes and limitations: Among thyroid clonotypes expanded above 0.001, most also appeared in blood.

With 1 base removed from V and 6 bases from J, the gap between germline ends came to 9 bases. Germline CDR1 is MNHNS and CDR2 is SASEGT. This CDR3 has 13 residues. TCR beta CDR3 regions were amplified from RNA. The study used the HTBI primer set for a first-round RT-PCR of the TCR CDR3. One entry per CDR3 protein results from TCRdb running MiXCR on the multiplex PCR reads. The top ten hold 15% of the sample, which has a few hundred thousand distinct CDR3 sequences, 15% to 20% seen once. V and J are TRBV6-1 and TRBJ1-2; TRBD1 might be the D (6 bases). The receptor was isolated from a woman in her forties with Graves' ophthalmopathy. The sample taken for sequencing was blood. The CDR3 bases are TGTGCCAGCAGTGAAGGGGGGCGACATGGCTACACCTTC. Protein: CASSEGGRHGYTF.